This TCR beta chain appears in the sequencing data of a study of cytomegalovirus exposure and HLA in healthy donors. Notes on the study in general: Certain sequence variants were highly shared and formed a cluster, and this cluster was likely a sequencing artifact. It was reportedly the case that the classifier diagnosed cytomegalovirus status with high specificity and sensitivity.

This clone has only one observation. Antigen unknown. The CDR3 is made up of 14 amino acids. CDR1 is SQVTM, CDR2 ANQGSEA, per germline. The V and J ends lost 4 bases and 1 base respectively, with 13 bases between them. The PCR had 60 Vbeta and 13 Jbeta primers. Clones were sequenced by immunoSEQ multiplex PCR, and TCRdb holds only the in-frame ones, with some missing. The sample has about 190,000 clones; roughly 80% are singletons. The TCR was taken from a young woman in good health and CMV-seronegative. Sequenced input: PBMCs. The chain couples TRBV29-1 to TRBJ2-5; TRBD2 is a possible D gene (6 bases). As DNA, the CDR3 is TGCAGCGTTGGTCAGGCGGGGTTCCAAGAGACCCAGTACTTC. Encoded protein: CSVGQAGFQETQYF.